This passage covers 29 T cell receptor beta chains from one sample sequenced in a study of early T cells in non-severe SARS-CoV-2 infection. A single record per CDR3 protein comes from TCRdb applying MiXCR to the 5' RACE reads. This table has 65,000 to 70,000 distinct CDR3 sequences, approximately 11% appearing once. Sequencing was performed on whole blood. The receptors here all came from an adult who was a healthcare worker with PCR-confirmed SARS-CoV-2 infection or an uninfected control (not recorded which).

The chain couples TRBV19 to TRBJ2-7, with TRBD1 matching 9 bases. CDR1 is LNHDA, CDR2 SQIVND, per germline (reference sequence). After removal of 4 bases from V and 6 bases from J, the junction contained 10 bases not matched to a gene. The CDR3 extends over 15 amino acids. The CDR3 is CASSRAQGALTEQYF. Here the CDR3 DNA reads TGTGCCAGTAGTAGGGCACAGGGGGCGCTTACCGAGCAGTACTTC.

This clonotype was seen more than once but under ten times. The chain uses TRBV2 and TRBJ1-5, with D tentatively TRBD1 (5 bases). Germline V gene sequence: CDR1 SNHLY, CDR2 FYNNEI. The CDR3 is made up of 13 amino acids. Trimming left V 8 bases short and J 1 base short, with 9 bases between. The DNA for the CDR3 is TGTGCCAGCGCGGGACTGAGCAATCAGCCCCAGCATTTT. This gives the protein CASAGLSNQPQHF.

This clonotype was counted at least ten times. The chain employs TRBV10-2 and TRBJ2-7; no definite D call. Germline V gene data show CDR1 as WSHSY and CDR2 as SAAADI. The CDR3 is 12 amino acids. V was cut by 4 bases and J by 3 bases, with 7 bases left in between. The CDR3 is CASSVDGYEQYF. As DNA, the CDR3 is TGCGCCAGCAGTGTAGACGGCTACGAGCAGTACTTC.

The chain employs TRBV28 and TRBJ2-1; 11 positions match TRBD1. Germline trimming cut 8 bases from V and 7 bases from J; bases unmatched to any gene: 7. CDR3 length: 14 amino acids. Germline assignment: CDR1 MDHEN and CDR2 SYDVKM. CDR3 sequence: CASYGQGAYNEQFF. CDR3 in DNA: TGTGCCAGCTACGGACAGGGGGCGTATAATGAGCAGTTCTTC.

This clonotype was counted ten times or more. V usage is TRBV28 and J usage is TRBJ2-7; possibly TRBD2 for D (6 bases). Germline-derived CDR1 and CDR2 are MDHEN and SYDVKM. V was trimmed by 11 bases and J by 5 bases, leaving 10 bases between them. CDR3 length equals 10 residues. CDR3 sequence reads: CAGGIHEQYF. As DNA, the CDR3 is TGTGCCGGGGGGATCCACGAGCAGTACTTC.

The chain employs TRBV4-1 and TRBJ2-5; D remains ambiguous. The CDR3 runs to 15 residues. Deletions cut 1 base from V and 0 bases from J, with 9 bases between. From germline, CDR1 is MGHRA and CDR2 YSYEKL. The CDR3 here is CASSQVGLYQETQYF. CDR3 coding DNA: TGCGCCAGCAGCCAAGTTGGGTTGTACCAAGAGACCCAGTACTTC.

This chain joins TRBV28 and TRBJ2-7; D possibly corresponds to TRBD2 (6 bases). V was clipped by 6 bases and J by 7 bases, with 22 bases between them. This CDR3 is 15 amino acids long. Germline CDR1 MDHEN, CDR2 SYDVKM. The CDR3 loop reads CASRTSLGGTVEQYF. The CDR3 DNA sequence: TGTGCCAGCAGGACATCCCTGGGGGGAACGGTTGAGCAGTACTTC.

The V call is TRBV4-2, the J call TRBJ2-5, with D perhaps TRBD2 (6 bases). V lost 1 base and J lost 0, with 18 bases in between. The CDR3 is 18 residues long. Germline V gene sequence: CDR1 LGHNA, CDR2 YNFKEQ. The CDR3 DNA reads as TGTGCCAGCAGCCAAGGTATCGGATTTAGCGGATACCAAGAGACCCAGTACTTC. It is translated as CASSQGIGFSGYQETQYF.

The rearrangement joins TRBV12-3 or TRBV12-4 to TRBJ1-2; D is perhaps TRBD1 (5 bases). CDR3 size: 14 residues. Trimming removed 10 bases from V and 2 bases from J, with 17 bases in between. CDR3 bases: TGTGCCACAAAGGACGACAGATTCAACTATGGCTACACCTTC. Protein sequence: CATKDDRFNYGYTF.

This clonotype was seen more than once but under ten times. The rearrangement links TRBV4-1 to TRBJ2-5, with 8 bases matching TRBD1. Germline CDR1 MGHRA, CDR2 YSYEKL. The CDR3 length is 15 residues. After removal of 4 bases from V and 5 bases from J, the junction contained 9 bases not matched to a gene. In DNA, the CDR3 is TGCGCCAGCAGCCTACAGGGGGATTTTATGGAGACCCAGTACTTC. Residues: CASSLQGDFMETQYF.

The chain couples TRBV5-1 to TRBJ2-1, with TRBD2 identical over 11 bases. The CDR3 spans 20 residues. Germline values: CDR1 SGHRS, CDR2 YFSETQ. V dropped 2 bases and J dropped 10; count of bases not matched to a gene: 23. The CDR3 region is CASSLTTSGSNPSPPREQFF. The DNA of the CDR3 is TGCGCCAGCAGCTTAACCACTAGCGGGAGCAACCCCTCCCCCCCCAGGGAGCAGTTCTTC.

There are many counts of this clonotype. The chain carries TRBV30 and TRBJ1-1, with no clear D. The CDR3 extends over 13 amino acids. Trimming shortened V by 2 bases and J by 0 bases, and 7 bases separated the two germline ends. In germline, CDR1 is GTSNPN, CDR2 SVGIG (reference sequence). CDR3 in DNA: TGTGCCTGGAGTCGGCCTTTGAACACTGAAGCTTTCTTT. It yields the protein CAWSRPLNTEAFF.

This chain uses TRBV20-1 with TRBJ2-1; unclear D gene. V was trimmed by 3 bases and J by 8 bases, leaving 11 bases between them. Germline V lookup: CDR1 DFQATT, CDR2 SNEGSKA (reference sequence). This CDR3 contains 12 residues. This CDR3 is CSARRFTDEQFF. The CDR3 nucleotides read TGCAGTGCTAGGCGCTTTACTGATGAGCAGTTCTTC.

This clonotype was seen repeatedly, ten times or more. This chain joins TRBV6-1 and TRBJ1-1, with D perhaps matching TRBD1 (5 bases). In germline, CDR1 is MNHNS, CDR2 SASEGT. V was pared by 6 bases and J by 5 bases, with 22 bases between. CDR3 size: 16 residues. The DNA for the CDR3 is TGTGCCAGCAGGGTCGAAACCGGGCGCCGGGGGACTGAAGCTTTCTTT. Protein product: CASRVETGRRGTEAFF.

A few counts support this clonotype. The chain is built from TRBV10-3 and TRBJ2-3, with D tentatively TRBD1 or TRBD2 (5 bases each). The CDR3 runs 15 residues. Germline-derived CDR1 and CDR2 are ENHRY and SYGVKD. V was pared by 3 bases and J by 2 bases, with 12 bases between. The CDR3 here is CAISDWGNPTDTQYF. CDR3 bases: TGTGCCATCAGTGATTGGGGGAACCCCACAGATACGCAGTATTTT.

This clonotype was detected only a few times. V gene TRBV7-9 combines with J gene TRBJ2-1; D unclear. Trimming took off 1 base at V and 0 bases at J, with 10 bases between the two ends. The CDR3 runs to 16 residues. Germline lookup yields CDR1 SEHNR and CDR2 FQNEAQ (reference sequence). CDR3 nucleotide sequence: TGTGCCAGCAGCTTAGGGACGTATAGCTCCTACAATGAGCAGTTCTTC. It codes for CASSLGTYSSYNEQFF.

Only a few counts were recorded for this clonotype. The chain is built from TRBV9 and TRBJ2-1; TRBD2 agrees at 13 bases. The germline V gene has CDR1 SGDLS and CDR2 YYNGEE. The CDR3 runs 15 residues. The V segment lost 2 bases and the J segment 7 bases; nucleotides outside the gene matches: 3. The CDR3 DNA follows: TGTGCCAGCAGCGTTACTAGCGGGAGGGGGAATGAGCAGTTCTTC. Translated: CASSVTSGRGNEQFF.

This chain links TRBV30 with TRBJ1-1; D not resolved. CDR3 length equals 10 residues. V was cut by 4 bases and J by 5 bases, with 5 bases left in between. The germline CDR1 and CDR2 sequences are GTSNPN and SVGIG (reference sequence). The CDR3 region is CAWKVTEAFF. CDR3 coding DNA: TGTGCCTGGAAGGTAACTGAAGCTTTCTTT.

In its sample, this clonotype was seen a few times. CDR3 DNA sequence: TGTGCCAGTAGTATAGAGGTGGGGGGTTCCTACAATGAGCAGTTCTTC. Amino acids: CASSIEVGGSYNEQFF. This chain joins TRBV19 and TRBJ2-1, with a tentative D call TRBD2 (6 bases). The germline gives CDR1 LNHDA, CDR2 SQIVND (reference sequence). The CDR3 has 16 amino acids. V shed 0 bases and J shed 1 base, with 10 bases lying between them. The full variable domain, in which reference TRBV19 and TRBJ2-1 provide the parts outside the CDR3, is DGGITQSPKYLFRKEGQNVTLSCEQNLNHDAMYWYRQDPGQGLRLIYYSQIVNDFQKGDIAEGYSVSREKKESFPLTVTSAQKNPTAFYLCASSIEVGGSYNEQFFGPGTRLTVL.

In this sample, this clonotype turned up many times. The CDR3 reads CASSLIYEQYF. CDR3 nucleotides: TGTGCCAGCAGCTTAATCTACGAGCAGTACTTC. The J gene is TRBJ2-7, the V gene TRBV7-8; D is ambiguous. The CDR3 consists of 11 residues. Germline V gene data show CDR1 as SGHVS and CDR2 as FQNEAQ. The germline V and J ends were trimmed by 2 bases and 3 bases, with 2 bases remaining between them.

This sequence joins TRBV20-1 and TRBJ2-1, with 9 bases that match TRBD2. Germline lookup yields CDR1 DFQATT and CDR2 SNEGSKA (reference sequence). V was pared by 0 bases and J by 4 bases, with 4 bases of the junction left unmatched. This CDR3 contains 15 residues. The CDR3 DNA sequence: TGCAGTGCTAGAGATCCGACTAGCGGATACAATGAGCAGTTCTTC. Its protein product is CSARDPTSGYNEQFF.

The J gene is TRBJ1-1, the V gene TRBV28; unclear D gene. This CDR3 contains 15 residues. Germline-derived CDR1 and CDR2 are MDHEN and SYDVKM. Deletions cut 4 bases from V and 2 bases from J, with 14 bases between. The CDR3 sequence: CASSSYGRGNTEAFF. CDR3 nucleotide sequence: TGTGCCAGCAGTTCTTATGGGAGAGGCAACACTGAAGCTTTCTTT.

This chain uses TRBV19 with TRBJ2-3; 15 bases are shared with TRBD2. The CDR3 extends over 17 amino acids. The germline V gene has CDR1 LNHDA and CDR2 SQIVND (reference sequence). The V segment lost 3 bases and the J segment 4 bases; nucleotides outside the gene matches: 5. The CDR3 loop is CASSIGLAGGTADTQYF. The CDR3 nucleotides are TGTGCCAGTAGTATCGGACTAGCGGGAGGGACCGCAGATACGCAGTATTTT.

This chain connects TRBV14 to TRBJ2-5, with TRBD2 matching over 9 bases. After removal of 10 bases from V and 1 base from J, the junction contained 7 bases not matched to a gene. Germline lookup yields CDR1 SGHDN and CDR2 FVKESK. CDR3 size: 14 residues. The CDR3 sequence is CANIAGATQETQYF. CDR3 bases: TGTGCCAACATAGCGGGAGCCACCCAAGAGACCCAGTACTTC.

This clonotype was detected ten times or more. This chain links TRBV3-1 with TRBJ2-3, with D possibly matching TRBD2 (5 bases). The germline V gene has CDR1 LGHDT and CDR2 YNNKEL (reference sequence). The CDR3 has 15 residues. The V end lost 1 base, the J end lost 3 bases, and 11 bases lay between the germline ends. The chain's CDR3 is CASSQGPAETDTQYF. CDR3 coding DNA: TGTGCCAGCAGCCAAGGGCCAGCGGAAACAGATACGCAGTATTTT.

This clonotype was seen ten or more times. J is TRBJ2-1 and V is TRBV27, with 11 bases identical to TRBD2. The CDR3 contains 20 residues. J was trimmed by 1 base and V by 2 bases; bases with no gene match: 13. Germline assignment: CDR1 MNHEY and CDR2 SMNVEV (reference sequence). The CDR3 region has the DNA TGTGCCAGCAGTTTAAGGTTGATAGCGGGAGGGCCCAGGTCCTACAATGAGCAGTTCTTC. Its protein is CASSLRLIAGGPRSYNEQFF.

The V gene is TRBV28, the J gene TRBJ2-7; D ambiguous. This CDR3 contains 14 residues. V dropped 3 bases and J dropped 0 bases, with 9 bases sitting between them. CDR1 is MDHEN and CDR2 is SYDVKM in the germline V gene. The CDR3 DNA reads TGTGCCAGCAGTTTCTCAGGCCCCTCCTACGAGCAGTACTTC. Protein product: CASSFSGPSYEQYF.

This clonotype was recorded a few times. The chain joins TRBV29-1 to TRBJ2-2; weak D call: TRBD2 (6 bases). There are 13 residues in the CDR3. Germline V gene lookup returns CDR1 SQVTM and CDR2 ANQGSEA. Trimming pared 6 bases from V and 13 bases from J, leaving 21 bases between. The CDR3 region has the DNA TGCAGCGTCCTTTGGACGGAACGGGGGAGGCTGTTTTTT. It translates to CSVLWTERGRLFF.

The V and J genes are TRBV10-2 and TRBJ2-5; D gene uncertain. V was pared by 2 bases and J by 7 bases, with 11 bases between. This CDR3 contains 13 residues. Germline V gene lookup returns CDR1 WSHSY and CDR2 SAAADI. In DNA, the CDR3 is TGCGCCAGCAGTGAGCCGGGCCCAGGGACCCAGTACTTC. Translation: CASSEPGPGTQYF.